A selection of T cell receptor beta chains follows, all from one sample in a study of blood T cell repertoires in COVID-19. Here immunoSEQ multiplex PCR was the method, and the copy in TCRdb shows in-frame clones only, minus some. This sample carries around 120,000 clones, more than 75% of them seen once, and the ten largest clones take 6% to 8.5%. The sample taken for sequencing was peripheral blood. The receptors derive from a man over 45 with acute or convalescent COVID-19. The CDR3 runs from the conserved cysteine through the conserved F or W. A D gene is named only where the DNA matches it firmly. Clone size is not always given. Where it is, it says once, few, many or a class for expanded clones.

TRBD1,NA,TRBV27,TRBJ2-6,TGTGCCAGCACCCGGGACAGCCCTAGCTCTGGGGCCAACGTCCTGACTTTC,CASTRDSPSSGANVLTF
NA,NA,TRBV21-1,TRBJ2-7,TGTGCCAGCAGCAAAGCTAGCGGACCATACTACGAGCAGTACTTC,CASSKASGPYYEQYF
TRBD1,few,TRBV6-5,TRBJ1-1,TGTGCCAGCCGGACAGGTAGTTACACTGAAGCTTTCTTT,CASRTGSYTEAFF
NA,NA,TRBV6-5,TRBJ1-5,TGTGCCAGCAGTTCCCCAGGACAAAAAGGTCAGCCCCAGCATTTT,CASSSPGQKGQPQHF
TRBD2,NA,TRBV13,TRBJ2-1,TGTGCCAGCAGCTTAGAGTTTGCTAGCGGGAGCAGGGACTACAATGAGCAGTTCTTC,CASSLEFASGSRDYNEQFF
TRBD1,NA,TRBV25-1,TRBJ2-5,TGTGCCAGCAGTGAGTCCAGACAGGGAGAGACCCAGTACTTC,CASSESRQGETQYF
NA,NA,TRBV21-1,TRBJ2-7,TGTGCCAGCAGCAAATATAGGTGGGGGACAGGGGGTCTAGCTAGCTACGAGCAGTACTTC,CASSKYRWGTGGLASYEQYF
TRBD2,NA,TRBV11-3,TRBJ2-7,TGTGCCAGCAGCCCCGGGCACGGGAGGACCTACGAGCAGTACTTC,CASSPGHGRTYEQYF
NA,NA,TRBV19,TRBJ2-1,TGTGCCAGTAGTAACAGCGGCTTGAGCTCCTACAATGAGCAGTTCTTC,CASSNSGLSSYNEQFF
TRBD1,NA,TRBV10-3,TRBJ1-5,TGTGCCATCAGTGTCCTGGACAGGGTTTTTCGGTATAGCAATCAGCCCCAGCATTTT,CAISVLDRVFRYSNQPQHF
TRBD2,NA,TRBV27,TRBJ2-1,TGTGCCAGCAGTTCGGAGGGGACTAGCGGGGCAAATGAGCAGTTCTTC,CASSSEGTSGANEQFF
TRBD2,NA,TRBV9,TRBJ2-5,TGTGCCAGCAGCGTAGAACCGGGACTAGCGGGAGGAGCGACCCAGTACTTC,CASSVEPGLAGGATQYF
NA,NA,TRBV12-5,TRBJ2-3,TGTGCTAGTGGTCTCGGACAAAGCACAGATACGCAGTATTTT,CASGLGQSTDTQYF
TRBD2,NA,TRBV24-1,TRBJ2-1,TGTGCCACCTCGAGCGGGAGGCCCGTAGGTGAGCAGTTCTTC,CATSSGRPVGEQFF
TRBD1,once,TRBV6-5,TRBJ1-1,TGTGCCAGCAGTCGGGACAGGGGAATAGCTGAAGCTTTCTTT,CASSRDRGIAEAFF
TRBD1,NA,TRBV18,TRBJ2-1,TGTGCCAGCTCGGATTCCGGGACAGGGAGCCTGCAGTTCTTC,CASSDSGTGSLQFF
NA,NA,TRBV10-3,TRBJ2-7,TGTGCCGCCCAGGCAGGGATTAGCTCCTACGAGCAGTACTTC,CAAQAGISSYEQYF
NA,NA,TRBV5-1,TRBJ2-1,TGCGCCAGCAGCTTGGAACAAAATGAGCAGTTCTTC,CASSLEQNEQFF
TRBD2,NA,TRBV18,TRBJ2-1,TGTGCCAGCTCACCGCTACGGGAGGGCTCACAGCAGTTCTTC,CASSPLREGSQQFF
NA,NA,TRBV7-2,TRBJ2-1,TGTGCCAGCAGGGAGACAGTATACAATGAGCAGTTCTTC,CASRETVYNEQFF
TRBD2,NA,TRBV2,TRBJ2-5,TGTGCCAGCAGCTATGGCGGGAGTGCAGAGACCCAGTACTTC,CASSYGGSAETQYF
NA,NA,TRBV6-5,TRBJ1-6,TGTGCCAGCAGCCCGCAGGGGCTATCGATCTCACCCCTCCACTTT,CASSPQGLSISPLHF
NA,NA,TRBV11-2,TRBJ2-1,TGTGCCAGCAGCCACCGTGGAAGCGGAACCCTAACCTACAATGAGCAGTTCTTC,CASSHRGSGTLTYNEQFF
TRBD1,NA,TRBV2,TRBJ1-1,TGTGCCAGCAGTGAACAGGGGGCGCATCTTGAAGCTTTCTTT,CASSEQGAHLEAFF
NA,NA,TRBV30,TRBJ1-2,TGTGCCTGGAGTGTAACTAAATCGACTTCCTATGGCTACACCTTC,CAWSVTKSTSYGYTF
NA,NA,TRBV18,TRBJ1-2,TGTGCCAGCTCACCCCGGGACATGCAGGGCTACACCTTC,CASSPRDMQGYTF
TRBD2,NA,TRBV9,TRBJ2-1,TGTGCCAGCAGCGTAGGAAGCGGGAGGGGCTACAATGAGCAGTTCTTC,CASSVGSGRGYNEQFF
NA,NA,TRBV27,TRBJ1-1,TGTGCCAGCTCCCAGGGGATGAACACCGAAGCTTTCTTT,CASSQGMNTEAFF